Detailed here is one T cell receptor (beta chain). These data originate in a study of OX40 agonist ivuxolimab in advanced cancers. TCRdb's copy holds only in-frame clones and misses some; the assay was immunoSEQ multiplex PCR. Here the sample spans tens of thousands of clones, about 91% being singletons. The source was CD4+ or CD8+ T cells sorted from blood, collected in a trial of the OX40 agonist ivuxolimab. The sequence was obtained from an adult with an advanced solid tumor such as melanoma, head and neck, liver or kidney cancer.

The CDR3 is CASSEGGTYNEQFF. The DNA of the CDR3 is TGCGCCAGCAGTGAGGGGGGTACCTACAATGAGCAGTTCTTC. The chain recombines TRBV10-1 with TRBJ2-1; D tentatively reads TRBD1 or TRBD2 (5 bases each). The V end lost 2 bases, the J end lost 2 bases, and 7 bases lay between the germline ends. The CDR3 is made up of 14 amino acids. Germline values: CDR1 WNHNN, CDR2 SYGVQD (reference sequence).